This is a list of T cell receptor beta chains from one sample in a study of T cell responses to AZD1222 COVID-19 vaccine. Sequencing was performed with immunoSEQ multiplex PCR; in TCRdb, only in-frame clones are kept and a portion is missing. The sample carries approximately 42,000 clones, 70% to 90% recorded once. The source was peripheral blood, collected 28 days after the second AZD1222 dose. The receptors were sampled from an adult who received the AZD1222 COVID-19 vaccine. CDR3s leave out the opening cysteine and the closing phenylalanine or tryptophan.

TRBJ2-7 | TRBV27 | ASSLRTVGAYEQY
TRBJ2-1 | TRBV12-3/TRBV12-4 | ASTGQVFSEQF
TRBJ1-3 | TRBV7-2 | ASSLQGIAGNTIY
TRBJ1-6 | TRBV10-3 | AISESPAGGNNSPLH
TRBJ1-2 | TRBV2 | ASLAGTGYGYT
TRBJ2-3 | TRBV6-5 | ASSYAAGGLVDTQY
TRBJ2-5 | TRBV24-1 | ATSVGQYQETQY
TRBJ2-5 | TRBV19 | ASSPGTSAKETQY
TRBJ2-5 | TRBV5-1 | ASSLGTSGRQETQY
TRBJ2-7 | TRBV30 | AWSVRGIEQY
TRBJ2-1 | TRBV7-2 | ASSLEGGRYEQF
TRBJ1-2 | TRBV28 | ASSLSGTGRDYGYT
TRBJ2-6 | TRBV7-8 | ASRETALRANVLT
TRBJ1-1 | TRBV11-2 | ASSSGTGMTEAF
TRBJ2-7 | TRBV7-9 | ASTQRGHTEQY
TRBJ1-2 | TRBV5-1 | ASSLGGSPDYGYT
TRBJ1-6 | TRBV18 | ASSPRGGNNSPLH
TRBJ1-4 | TRBV19 | ASCRQNNEKLF
TRBJ2-1 | TRBV4-1 | ASSQETMDEQF
TRBJ1-2 | TRBV3-1/TRBV3-2 | ASSRDTFTNYGYT
TRBJ2-7 | TRBV6-5 | ASSYSRGSYEQY
TRBJ1-1 | TRBV5-1 | ASSPEWNTEAF
TRBJ2-1 | TRBV23-1 | ASPGSGGARNEQF
TRBJ1-2 | TRBV5-1 | ASSPGQGDYLANYGYT